This entry describes one T cell receptor (delta chain). The specificity of this receptor is unknown. The input lacks base qualities; no much larger clone sits a single base away. The data were taken from a study of Vδ1+ human thymocytes (dated by TCRdb to the late 2010s). Turning to the overall study: mRNA-level TRG and TRD CDR3 repertoires of highly purified Vdelta1+ thymocytes from young children were characterised as a data resource. Earlier work had validated the multiplex-based CDR3 amplicon strategy against 5'RACE-based methods for generating CDR3 amplicons.

RNA was isolated using the RNeasy mini kit, and reverse transcription was performed with Superscript III. CDR3 amplicons were produced by multiplex PCR using pooled V-gene forward primers and a constant-region reverse primer with Illumina adaptor overhangs. Amplicons were gel-purified, then indexed with Nextera index primers over roughly 8 extra PCR cycles and purified with AMPure XP beads. Sequencing of the libraries was done on an Illumina MiSeq using paired-end 250 bp reads, dual indexing and a 20% PhiX spike-in. Concerning the study's data processing: FastQC was used to quality check the reads, while ea-utils fastq-join merged the TRG read pairs. IMGT/HighV-QUEST was used to annotate sequences, retaining only productive sequences with an unambiguous V-gene assignment, and each clonotype was defined by an identical CDR3 sequence. VDJtools 1.1.1, tcR 2.2.3, Treemap and vegan Shannon diversity in R 3.4.4 were used for downstream analysis. For TCRdb, the public reads were processed anew by CATT, and duplicate DNA sequences were folded into one row. TCRdb's processing, not the authors', yielded these V and J calls. This sample has about 75,000 delta-chain clones in its table, and around 30% of those were observed once. Over 0.2% of the sample lies in the top ten.

Looking up the germline V gene yields CDR1 TSWWSYY and CDR2 QGS. At the junction V is shortened by 0 bases and J by 0 bases; bases outside the gene matches: 9. CDR3 length: 18 amino acids, cysteine to phenylalanine. Only the CDR3 DNA is retained, 54 bases long and in frame from the first base. Thymic samples were depleted of alphabeta T cells, then CD3+ TCRVdelta1+ TCRVdelta2- thymocytes were FACS-sorted. A purity of roughly 97% to 99.6% was achieved for sorted Vdelta1+ thymocytes. Thymic specimens came from roughly eight paediatric patients undergoing corrective cardiac surgery, aged from roughly 5 days to 17 months. Thymic tissue was dispersed, and mononuclear cells were isolated on a Histopaque-1077 density gradient. The staining antibodies were anti-TCRVdelta1 clone TS8.2, anti-TCRVdelta2 clone B6, anti-CD3 clone HIT3a and anti-TCRalphabeta clone IP26. The paper as a whole reports these results and caveats: No clustering by age or sex was observed, so analyses did not stratify donors by these variables. Donors shared many TRG clonotypes (up to about 6.9x10^3), but TRD repertoires were essentially private, with at most 116 shared. The use of highly purified populations and single-cell validation was advised by the authors, since misinterpretation of bulk repertoire data could be caused by unexpected Vdelta2 sequences. In contrast to oligoclonal peripheral blood repertoires, thymic TRG and TRD repertoires appeared to be highly polyclonal with Gaussian CDR3 length distributions. Although sort purity was high, roughly 20% of thymic TRD sequences were Vdelta2 (with a few Vdelta3), in contrast to the peripheral blood Vdelta1+ controls.

Material for sequencing was Vdelta1+ gamma-delta thymocytes from the thymus. The cell subset or site label here, explained by the study, means: FACS-sorted CD3+ TCRalphabeta- TCRVdelta1+ TCRVdelta2- thymocytes. This chain joins TRDV1 to TRDJ1; 8 middle bases align to TRDD3. This receptor was identified in a boy younger than two who had congenital heart surgery. The CDR3 corresponds to CALGELAVLGDHTDKLIF. The nucleotide sequence reads TGTGCTCTTGGGGAACTAGCGGTGCTGGGGGACCACACCGATAAACTCATCTTT.